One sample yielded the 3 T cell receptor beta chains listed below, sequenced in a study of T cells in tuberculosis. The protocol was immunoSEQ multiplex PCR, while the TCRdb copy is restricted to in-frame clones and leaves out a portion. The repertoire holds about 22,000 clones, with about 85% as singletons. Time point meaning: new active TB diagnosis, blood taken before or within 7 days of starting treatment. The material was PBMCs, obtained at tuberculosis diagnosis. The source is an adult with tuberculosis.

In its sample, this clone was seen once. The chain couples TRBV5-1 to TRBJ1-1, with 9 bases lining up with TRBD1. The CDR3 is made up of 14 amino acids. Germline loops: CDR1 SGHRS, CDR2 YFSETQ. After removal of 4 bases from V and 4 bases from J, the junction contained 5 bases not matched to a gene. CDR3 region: CASSQGQGGTEAFF. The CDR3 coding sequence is TGCGCCAGCAGCCAGGGACAGGGAGGCACTGAAGCTTTCTTT.

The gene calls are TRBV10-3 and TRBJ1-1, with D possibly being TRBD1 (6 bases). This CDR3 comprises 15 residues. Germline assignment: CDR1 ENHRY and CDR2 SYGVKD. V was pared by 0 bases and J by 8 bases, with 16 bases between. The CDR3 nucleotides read TGTGCCATCAGTGAGTCGAAGACAGGAACACGGGAAGCTTTCTTT. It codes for CAISESKTGTREAFF.

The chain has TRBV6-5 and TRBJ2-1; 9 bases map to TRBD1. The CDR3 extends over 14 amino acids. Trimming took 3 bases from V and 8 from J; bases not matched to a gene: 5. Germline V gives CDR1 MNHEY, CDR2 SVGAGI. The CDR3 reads CASSYRDRVDEQFF. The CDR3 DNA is TGTGCCAGCAGTTATAGGGACAGGGTGGATGAGCAGTTCTTC.